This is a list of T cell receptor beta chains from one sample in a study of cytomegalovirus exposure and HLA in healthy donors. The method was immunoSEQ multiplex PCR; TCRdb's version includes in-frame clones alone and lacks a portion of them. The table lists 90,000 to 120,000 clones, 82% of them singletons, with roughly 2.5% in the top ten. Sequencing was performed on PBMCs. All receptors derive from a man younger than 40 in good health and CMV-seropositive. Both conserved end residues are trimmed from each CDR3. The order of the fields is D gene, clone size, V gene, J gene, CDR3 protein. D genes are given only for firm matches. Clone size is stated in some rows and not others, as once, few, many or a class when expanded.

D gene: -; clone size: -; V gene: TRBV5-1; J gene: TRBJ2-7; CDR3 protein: ASSQGLYEQY
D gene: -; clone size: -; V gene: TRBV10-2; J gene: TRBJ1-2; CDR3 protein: ASSEGAGAYGYT
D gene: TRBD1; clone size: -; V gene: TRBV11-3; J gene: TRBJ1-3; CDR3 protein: ASSSTGGYTIY
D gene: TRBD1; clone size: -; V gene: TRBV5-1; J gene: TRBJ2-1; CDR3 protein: ASSLVTGGAYNEQF
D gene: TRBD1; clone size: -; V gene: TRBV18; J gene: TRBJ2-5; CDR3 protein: ASSLTGETQY
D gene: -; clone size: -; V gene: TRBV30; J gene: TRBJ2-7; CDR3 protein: AWTQGGSRDEQY
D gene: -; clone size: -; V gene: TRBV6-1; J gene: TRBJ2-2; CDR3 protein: ASSEVRYNTGELF
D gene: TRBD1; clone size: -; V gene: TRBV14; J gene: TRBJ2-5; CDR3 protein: ASRTSGGGETQY
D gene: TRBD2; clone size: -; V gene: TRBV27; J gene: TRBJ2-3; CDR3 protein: ASSLRSGGIQGSTDTQY
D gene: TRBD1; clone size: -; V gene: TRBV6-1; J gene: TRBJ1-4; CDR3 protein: ASSGQGPTNEKLF
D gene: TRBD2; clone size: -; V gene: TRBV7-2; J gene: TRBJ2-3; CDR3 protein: ASSLLAGGFTDTQY
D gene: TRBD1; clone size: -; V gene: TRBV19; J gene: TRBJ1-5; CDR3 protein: ASREQGASNQPQH
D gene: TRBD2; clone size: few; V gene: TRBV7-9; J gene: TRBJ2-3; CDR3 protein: ASSSGTSGITDTQY
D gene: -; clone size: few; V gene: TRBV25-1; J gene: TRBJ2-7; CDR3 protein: ASSGLPTYEQY
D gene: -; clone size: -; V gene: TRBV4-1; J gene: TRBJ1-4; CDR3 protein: ASSHASGNEKLF
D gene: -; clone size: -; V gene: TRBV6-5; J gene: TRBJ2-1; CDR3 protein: ASSSLLSVYNEQF
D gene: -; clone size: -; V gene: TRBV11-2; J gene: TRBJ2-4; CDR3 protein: ASSYRLRQTKNIQY
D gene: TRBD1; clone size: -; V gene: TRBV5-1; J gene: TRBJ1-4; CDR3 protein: ASSDGQGVWEKLF
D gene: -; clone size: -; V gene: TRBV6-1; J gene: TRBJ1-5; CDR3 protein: ASSEARQLLRDRRNQPQH
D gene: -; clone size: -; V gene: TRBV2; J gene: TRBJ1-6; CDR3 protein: ASKASGNYNSPLH
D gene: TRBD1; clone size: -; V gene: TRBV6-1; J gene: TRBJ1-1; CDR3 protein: ASRQTAGGTEAF
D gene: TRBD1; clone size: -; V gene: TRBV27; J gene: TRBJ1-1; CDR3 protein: ASRTGTGGTTEAF
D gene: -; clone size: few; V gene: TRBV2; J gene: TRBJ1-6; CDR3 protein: ASTWTDNNSPLH
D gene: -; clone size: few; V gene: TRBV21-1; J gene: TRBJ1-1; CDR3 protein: ASSETGVSTEAF
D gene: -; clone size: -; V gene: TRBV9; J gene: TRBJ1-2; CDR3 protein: ASSVGGVSDNYGYT
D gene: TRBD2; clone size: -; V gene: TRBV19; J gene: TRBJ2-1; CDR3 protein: ASSGRGGNNEQF
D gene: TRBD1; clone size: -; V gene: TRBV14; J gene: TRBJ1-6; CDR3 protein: ASSQVYRGPNSPLH
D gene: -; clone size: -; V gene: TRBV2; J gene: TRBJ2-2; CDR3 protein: ASSAFGGGNTGELF